This is a list of T cell receptor beta chains from one sample in a study of T cells in localized non-small cell lung cancer. Produced via immunoSEQ multiplex PCR; TCRdb's table is partial and in-frame only. The sample has 100,000 to 150,000 clones; about 90% are singletons. Sequenced here: peripheral blood, sampled before any cancer treatment. The receptors here all came from a female donor over 55 with stage I lung adenocarcinoma. CDR3s include the opening cysteine and the closing phenylalanine or tryptophan. A D gene is named only where the DNA matches it firmly. Clone sizes are given selectively: once, few, many, or a class where the clone is expanded.

J gene: TRBJ1-2
clone size: -
V gene: TRBV5-1
D gene: TRBD1
CDR3 protein: CASSLSQGGDGYTF
CDR3 DNA: TGCGCCAGCAGCTTGTCCCAGGGGGGTGATGGCTACACCTTC

J gene: TRBJ2-7
clone size: -
V gene: TRBV5-8
D gene: TRBD1
CDR3 protein: CASSLAGTGWYEQYF
CDR3 DNA: TGTGCCAGCAGCTTGGCCGGGACAGGGTGGTACGAGCAGTACTTC

J gene: TRBJ1-2
clone size: -
V gene: TRBV5-4
D gene: TRBD1
CDR3 protein: CASSKLQGAVYGYTF
CDR3 DNA: TGTGCCAGCAGCAAACTCCAGGGGGCGGTCTATGGCTACACCTTC

J gene: TRBJ2-7
clone size: -
V gene: TRBV6-1
D gene: -
CDR3 protein: CASGRATYEQYF
CDR3 DNA: TGTGCTAGCGGACGGGCGACCTACGAGCAGTACTTC

J gene: TRBJ2-3
clone size: -
V gene: TRBV27
D gene: TRBD2
CDR3 protein: CASSPLGLAEATDTQYF
CDR3 DNA: TGTGCCAGCAGTCCACTGGGACTAGCCGAGGCCACAGATACGCAGTATTTT

J gene: TRBJ1-1
clone size: -
V gene: TRBV7-9
D gene: TRBD1
CDR3 protein: CASSLRTGGNTEAFF
CDR3 DNA: TGTGCCAGCAGCCTAAGGACAGGGGGGAACACTGAAGCTTTCTTT

J gene: TRBJ1-2
clone size: -
V gene: TRBV21-1
D gene: -
CDR3 protein: CASSSRGDTLNYGYTF
CDR3 DNA: TGTGCCAGCAGCTCCAGGGGGGACACACTCAACTATGGCTACACCTTC

J gene: TRBJ2-3
clone size: -
V gene: TRBV27
D gene: TRBD2
CDR3 protein: CASRLAGEGDTQYF
CDR3 DNA: TGTGCCAGCAGGCTAGCGGGAGAGGGGGATACGCAGTATTTT

J gene: TRBJ2-7
clone size: many
V gene: TRBV4-1
D gene: TRBD1
CDR3 protein: CASSQDRGPGEQYF
CDR3 DNA: TGCGCCAGCAGCCAAGATAGGGGGCCGGGTGAGCAGTACTTC

J gene: TRBJ2-2
clone size: -
V gene: TRBV9
D gene: -
CDR3 protein: CASSPRDAPLGGELFF
CDR3 DNA: TGTGCCAGCAGCCCCCGAGACGCCCCCTTAGGTGGGGAGCTGTTTTTT

J gene: TRBJ2-1
clone size: -
V gene: TRBV5-4
D gene: TRBD1
CDR3 protein: CASTFTGQGLGEQFF
CDR3 DNA: TGTGCCAGCACCTTTACCGGACAGGGTTTAGGTGAGCAGTTCTTC

J gene: TRBJ2-1
clone size: once
V gene: TRBV5-1
D gene: -
CDR3 protein: CASSLAQDYKYEQFF
CDR3 DNA: TGCGCCAGCAGCTTGGCCCAGGATTATAAGTATGAGCAGTTCTTC

J gene: TRBJ2-1
clone size: -
V gene: TRBV7-8
D gene: TRBD2
CDR3 protein: CASSLNSGTSGRGNEQFF
CDR3 DNA: TGTGCCAGCAGCTTAAACTCCGGGACTAGCGGGAGGGGGAATGAGCAGTTCTTC

J gene: TRBJ1-1
clone size: -
V gene: TRBV6-6
D gene: TRBD1
CDR3 protein: CASRLPGQGNPGGAFF
CDR3 DNA: TGTGCCAGCAGACTCCCGGGACAGGGGAATCCCGGGGGAGCTTTCTTT

J gene: TRBJ2-7
clone size: -
V gene: TRBV7-9
D gene: TRBD1
CDR3 protein: CASSQRQGVDEQYF
CDR3 DNA: TGTGCCAGCAGCCAGCGACAGGGGGTGGACGAGCAGTACTTC

J gene: TRBJ1-5
clone size: -
V gene: TRBV30
D gene: -
CDR3 protein: CGLAGHGVNQPQHF
CDR3 DNA: TGTGGGCTGGCGGGGCACGGGGTAAATCAGCCCCAGCATTTT

J gene: TRBJ2-7
clone size: -
V gene: TRBV5-6
D gene: -
CDR3 protein: CASSWDRGQGDFF
CDR3 DNA: TGTGCCAGCAGCTGGGACCGTGGGCAGGGGGACTTCTTC

J gene: TRBJ2-1
clone size: -
V gene: TRBV2
D gene: -
CDR3 protein: CASSDMHGEFWFF
CDR3 DNA: TGTGCCAGCAGTGATATGCACGGGGAATTTTGGTTCTTC

J gene: TRBJ2-1
clone size: -
V gene: TRBV5-1
D gene: TRBD1
CDR3 protein: CASSFPGQGNNEQFF
CDR3 DNA: TGCGCCAGCAGCTTTCCGGGACAGGGGAACAATGAGCAGTTCTTC

J gene: TRBJ2-2
clone size: -
V gene: TRBV29-1
D gene: -
CDR3 protein: CSVAARSNTGELFF
CDR3 DNA: TGCAGCGTTGCAGCGAGGAGTAACACCGGGGAGCTGTTTTTT

J gene: TRBJ2-6
clone size: -
V gene: TRBV15
D gene: -
CDR3 protein: CATSRDGGTGANVLTF
CDR3 DNA: TGTGCCACCAGCAGAGATGGGGGGACAGGGGCCAACGTCCTGACTTTC

J gene: TRBJ2-1
clone size: -
V gene: TRBV7-6
D gene: TRBD2
CDR3 protein: CASSPLAGEDEQFF
CDR3 DNA: TGTGCCAGCAGTCCCCTGGCGGGAGAGGATGAGCAGTTCTTC

J gene: TRBJ2-2
clone size: -
V gene: TRBV30
D gene: -
CDR3 protein: CAWSVRGRVGTGELFF
CDR3 DNA: TGTGCCTGGAGTGTACGGGGCAGGGTTGGCACCGGGGAGCTGTTTTTT

J gene: TRBJ2-5
clone size: -
V gene: TRBV5-6
D gene: -
CDR3 protein: CASSLNRQETQYF
CDR3 DNA: TGTGCCAGCAGCTTGAACAGACAAGAGACCCAGTACTTC

J gene: TRBJ2-1
clone size: -
V gene: TRBV29-1
D gene: -
CDR3 protein: CSVETGFSYNEQFF
CDR3 DNA: TGCAGCGTTGAGACAGGATTTTCCTACAATGAGCAGTTCTTC

J gene: TRBJ2-7
clone size: -
V gene: TRBV6-1
D gene: -
CDR3 protein: CASSYEGEQYF
CDR3 DNA: TGTGCCAGCAGTTACGAGGGCGAGCAGTACTTC

J gene: TRBJ2-7
clone size: -
V gene: TRBV2
D gene: -
CDR3 protein: CASSIGPYYEQYF
CDR3 DNA: TGTGCCAGCAGTATCGGACCCTACTACGAGCAGTACTTC

J gene: TRBJ2-4
clone size: -
V gene: TRBV19
D gene: TRBD2
CDR3 protein: CASSIGLDYGTSALLAKNIQYF
CDR3 DNA: TGTGCCAGTAGTATAGGCTTGGACTATGGGACTAGCGCGCTGCTAGCCAAAAACATTCAGTACTTC

J gene: TRBJ2-7
clone size: -
V gene: TRBV25-1
D gene: -
CDR3 protein: CASSVPGSYEQYF
CDR3 DNA: TGTGCCAGCAGTGTACCAGGGTCCTACGAGCAGTACTTC

J gene: TRBJ2-7
clone size: once
V gene: TRBV30
D gene: -
CDR3 protein: CAQRLGVYEQYF
CDR3 DNA: TGTGCCCAGAGGTTAGGGGTCTACGAGCAGTACTTC

J gene: TRBJ2-3
clone size: -
V gene: TRBV2
D gene: TRBD2
CDR3 protein: CASSSLPGLPTDTQYF
CDR3 DNA: TGTGCCAGCAGTTCCCTCCCGGGACTACCCACAGATACGCAGTATTTT

J gene: TRBJ2-7
clone size: -
V gene: TRBV4-2
D gene: TRBD2
CDR3 protein: CASSPSGSSSGEQYF
CDR3 DNA: TGTGCCAGCAGCCCTAGCGGGAGCTCCTCGGGGGAGCAGTACTTC

J gene: TRBJ2-3
clone size: -
V gene: TRBV27
D gene: -
CDR3 protein: CASSPTGGLTQYF
CDR3 DNA: TGTGCCAGCAGTCCCACCGGGGGGCTGACGCAGTATTTT

J gene: TRBJ1-5
clone size: -
V gene: TRBV6-1
D gene: -
CDR3 protein: CASSSGPSQPQHF
CDR3 DNA: TGTGCCAGCAGTAGCGGGCCCTCCCAGCCCCAGCATTTT

J gene: TRBJ1-2
clone size: -
V gene: TRBV7-9
D gene: -
CDR3 protein: CASSQGSIPRGYTF
CDR3 DNA: TGTGCCAGCAGCCAAGGGTCCATTCCCCGTGGCTACACCTTC